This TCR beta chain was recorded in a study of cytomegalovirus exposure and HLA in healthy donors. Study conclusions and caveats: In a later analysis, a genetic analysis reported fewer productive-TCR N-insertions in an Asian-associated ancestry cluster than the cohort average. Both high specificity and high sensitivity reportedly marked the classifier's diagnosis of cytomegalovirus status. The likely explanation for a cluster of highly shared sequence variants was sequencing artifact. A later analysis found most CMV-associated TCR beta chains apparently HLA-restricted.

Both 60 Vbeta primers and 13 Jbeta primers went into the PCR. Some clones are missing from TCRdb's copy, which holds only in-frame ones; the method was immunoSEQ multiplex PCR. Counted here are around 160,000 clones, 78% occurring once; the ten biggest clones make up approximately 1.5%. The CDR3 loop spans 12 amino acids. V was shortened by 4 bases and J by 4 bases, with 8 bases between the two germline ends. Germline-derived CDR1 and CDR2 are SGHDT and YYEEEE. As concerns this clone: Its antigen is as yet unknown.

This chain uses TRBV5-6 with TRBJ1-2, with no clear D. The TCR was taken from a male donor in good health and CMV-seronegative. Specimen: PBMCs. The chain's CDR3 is CASSMDGYGYTF. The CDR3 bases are TGTGCCAGCAGCATGGACGGCTATGGCTACACCTTC.